A selection of T cell receptor beta chains follows, all from one sample in a study of post-analysis software for immune sequencing data. One entry per CDR3 protein results from TCRdb running MiXCR on the PCR reads. The sample contains fewer than 850,000 distinct CDR3 sequences, roughly 30% of which appear only once. Sequences were obtained from blood. The receptor source for this set is a girl between 10 and 17 years old with multiple sclerosis. Both conserved end residues are part of each CDR3. D genes are given only for firm matches. Clone size appears in some rows only: once, few, many, or a class for an expanded clone.

v_call	j_call	clone_size	d_call	cdr3_nt	cdr3_aa
TRBV7-2	TRBJ2-5	many	-	TGTGCCAGCAGCTTAGTCCAGACCCAGTACTTC	CASSLVQTQYF
TRBV29-1	TRBJ2-3	-	TRBD2	TGCAGCGTTGAAGGGGCACTAGCGGGAGTCCCAGATACGCAGTATTTT	CSVEGALAGVPDTQYF
TRBV27	TRBJ1-1	-	-	TGTGCCAGCAGTTTACAGTCGTCAGGAGAAGCTTTCTTT	CASSLQSSGEAFF
TRBV27	TRBJ2-7	few	-	TGTGCCAGCAGTCCACCCACGAGGGCGGCCTACGAGCAGTACTTC	CASSPPTRAAYEQYF
TRBV20-1	TRBJ1-1	-	-	TGCAGTGCTAGTCTGTCGGTCCAGAGAACAATAGCTTTCTTT	CSASLSVQRTIAFF
TRBV4-1	TRBJ2-5	-	-	TGCGCCAGCAGCCAAGTCACCCACCAAGAGACCCAGTACTTC	CASSQVTHQETQYF
TRBV5-1	TRBJ2-5	few	TRBD2	TGCGCCAGCAGCGAACTAGCGGGAGGGCCGGAGACCCAGTACTTC	CASSELAGGPETQYF
TRBV7-2	TRBJ1-4	few	-	TGTGCCAGCAGCCGGGACGGACAGAATGAAAAACTGTTTTTT	CASSRDGQNEKLFF
TRBV24-1	TRBJ2-7	many	-	TGTGCCACCAGTGACCCCGGGACCGCCTACGAGCAGTACTTC	CATSDPGTAYEQYF
TRBV29-1	TRBJ2-7	many	TRBD2	TGCAGCGTAGAAGCGGGACTAGCTGGCGAGCAGTACTTC	CSVEAGLAGEQYF
TRBV3-1	TRBJ1-5	-	-	TGTGCCAGCGGCCAAATAAAGAAGGGGCCCCAGCATTTT	CASGQIKKGPQHF
TRBV4-1	TRBJ2-6	-	-	TGCGCCAGCAGCAAGATCGGCTCTGGGGCCAACGTCCTGACTTTC	CASSKIGSGANVLTF
TRBV20-1	TRBJ1-5	-	-	TGCAGTGCTGTCCCTGGCAATCAGCCCCAGCATTTT	CSAVPGNQPQHF
TRBV5-1	TRBJ1-2	-	TRBD1	TGCGCCAGCAGCTTGCGGGACAGATATGGCTACACCTTC	CASSLRDRYGYTF
TRBV11-2	TRBJ1-1	-	-	TGTGCCAGCAGCTCCGGAGATTATACTGAAGCTTTCTTT	CASSSGDYTEAFF
TRBV20-1	TRBJ1-3	-	-	TGCAGTGCTAGAGATCCGGCGAGCTCTGGAAACACCATATATTTT	CSARDPASSGNTIYF
TRBV20-1	TRBJ1-5	few	-	TGCAGTGCTAGAGGTCTCGGGGGGAACGGCAATCAGCCCCAGCATTTT	CSARGLGGNGNQPQHF
TRBV7-2	TRBJ1-2	-	-	TGTGCCAGCAGCCCCCCGGGGCCGCTGGGGGTTTATGGCTACACCTTC	CASSPPGPLGVYGYTF
TRBV29-1	TRBJ2-1	many	TRBD1	TGCAGCGTCGCAGCGACCGGGACAGGGGCCTACAATGAGCAGTTCTTC	CSVAATGTGAYNEQFF
TRBV7-2	TRBJ1-2	few	TRBD1	TGTGCCAGCAGCTTCCCGGGACAGGGGGCGCCCGGCTACACCTTC	CASSFPGQGAPGYTF
TRBV15	TRBJ1-4	few	-	TGTGCCACCAGCAGGTGGGTGGCCGGTGAAAAACTGTTTTTT	CATSRWVAGEKLFF
TRBV6-5	TRBJ2-1	-	-	TGTGCCAGCGCCATTTCCGAGGGCCAAGATGAGCAGTTCTTC	CASAISEGQDEQFF
TRBV7-2	TRBJ2-1	-	TRBD2	TGTGCCAGCAGCTTAGAGCTTTCGCCTAGCGGGAACTACAATGAGCAGTTCTTC	CASSLELSPSGNYNEQFF
TRBV5-4	TRBJ2-3	-	-	TGTGCCAGCAGCATCGGGGGCCCGGGCACAGATACGCAGTATTTT	CASSIGGPGTDTQYF
TRBV10-3	TRBJ1-5	few	TRBD1	TGTGCCATCAGTGATGGCGGACAGGGGGCACTTCATCAGCCCCAGCATTTT	CAISDGGQGALHQPQHF
TRBV4-2	TRBJ1-1	-	-	TGTGCCAGCAGCCAAGGAGGACAGTCAGCGGCTGAAGCTTTCTTT	CASSQGGQSAAEAFF
TRBV2	TRBJ1-1	-	-	TGTGCCAGCAGTGCCTTCAGGGGAAACACTGAAGCTTTCTTT	CASSAFRGNTEAFF
TRBV7-2	TRBJ2-7	few	-	TGTGCCAGCAGCTTAAGTTCGGGCAGAATCTACGAGCAGTACTTC	CASSLSSGRIYEQYF
TRBV7-9	TRBJ1-4	-	-	TGTGCCAGCAGCTTAGCCCTCGGGTCCTCCCAGGGGACTAATGAAAAACTGTTTTTT	CASSLALGSSQGTNEKLFF
TRBV18	TRBJ2-5	-	TRBD1	TGTGCCGGCTCACCCAGACAGGGCCAAGAGACCCAGTACTTC	CAGSPRQGQETQYF
TRBV15	TRBJ2-7	-	-	TGTGCCACCAGCAGAGATTTGACCGCGAGGGGCGAGCAGTACTTC	CATSRDLTARGEQYF
TRBV11-2	TRBJ2-7	few	-	TGTGCCAGCAGCTCGAAGGTAGCGGCTTCCGAGCAGTACTTC	CASSSKVAASEQYF
TRBV29-1	TRBJ1-2	-	-	TGCAGCGTAATCGGCTATGGCTACACCTTC	CSVIGYGYTF
TRBV29-1	TRBJ2-2	-	-	TGCAGCGCTGCAGGGACCGGGGAGCTGTTTTTT	CSAAGTGELFF
TRBV18	TRBJ1-2	few	-	TGTGCCAGCTCACTCGGCAGGGATGAATATGGCTACACCTTC	CASSLGRDEYGYTF
TRBV2	TRBJ1-1	-	TRBD1	TGTGCCAGCAGTGTCGACAGGGTCGGTACTGAAGCTTTCTTT	CASSVDRVGTEAFF
TRBV29-1	TRBJ2-7	few	TRBD1	TGCAGCGTAGGGAGTAAAACAGGGGGCATGTCCTACGAGCAGTACTTC	CSVGSKTGGMSYEQYF
TRBV20-1	TRBJ1-4	few	TRBD1	TGCAGTGCTACCAGACCCCCGGGACAGTGGAATGAAAAACTGTTTTTT	CSATRPPGQWNEKLFF
TRBV9	TRBJ2-3	-	-	TGTGCCAGCAGCGACCGGGGGGCAGGGAACACAAGGACGCAGTATTTT	CASSDRGAGNTRTQYF
TRBV4-3	TRBJ1-2	-	-	TGCGCCAGCAGCCAAGATGTCGGCACAGCGGCTCAAGGGGACTACACCTTC	CASSQDVGTAAQGDYTF
TRBV5-1	TRBJ1-1	-	-	TGCGCCAGCAGCTTGGGACATTGGAACACTGAAGCTTTCTTT	CASSLGHWNTEAFF
TRBV5-4	TRBJ2-1	-	TRBD2	TGTGCCAGCAGCCCCAGCCCGGGACTAGCGGGAGGGAAGGCGGGTGAGCAGTTCTTC	CASSPSPGLAGGKAGEQFF
TRBV9	TRBJ2-4	few	-	TGTGCCAGCAGCGCCGACCTGCGGGACATTCAGTACTTC	CASSADLRDIQYF
TRBV7-9	TRBJ1-1	few	TRBD1	TGTGCCAGCAGCTTGGGACAGGGGTCCACTGAAGCTTTCTTT	CASSLGQGSTEAFF
TRBV28	TRBJ1-2	-	TRBD1	TGTGCCAGCAGCACACAGGGGATCTATGGCTACACCTTC	CASSTQGIYGYTF
TRBV20-1	TRBJ2-1	-	-	TGCAGTGCTCGGGACGGGGGATCCAATGAGCAGTTCTTC	CSARDGGSNEQFF
TRBV14	TRBJ2-7	few	TRBD2	TGTGCCAGCAGCCCGTGGACTAGCGGGAGGGCCGAGCAGTACTTC	CASSPWTSGRAEQYF
TRBV12-3/TRBV12-4	TRBJ1-2	few	-	TGTGCCAGCAGTCCGTATGGACACTCTAACTATGGCTACACCTTC	CASSPYGHSNYGYTF
TRBV27	TRBJ1-2	-	-	TGTGCCAGCAGTTCCCTCCCCAGCTATGGCTACACCTTC	CASSSLPSYGYTF
TRBV6-5	TRBJ2-1	few	-	TGTGCCAGCAGTTACGTCAACAGGCCTTCACTTAATGAGCAGTTCTTC	CASSYVNRPSLNEQFF
TRBV20-1	TRBJ2-7	many	-	TGCAGTGGGAATATTGAGGGCGGACATTCCTACGAGCAGTACTTC	CSGNIEGGHSYEQYF
TRBV12-3/TRBV12-4	TRBJ2-5	-	-	TGTGCCAGCAGTTTGGGGTTATCCGTGGAGACCCAGTACTTC	CASSLGLSVETQYF
TRBV2	TRBJ1-2	-	-	TGTGCCAGCAGTGCCTTGGGCCGGGTGTATGGCTACACCTTC	CASSALGRVYGYTF
TRBV3-1	TRBJ2-3	few	-	TGTGCCAGCAAACCAAGGGTCGGGAATACAGATACGCAGTATTTT	CASKPRVGNTDTQYF
TRBV20-1	TRBJ2-3	-	TRBD2	TGCAGTGCTATGACTAGCGGGAGGCATAGTGGCACAGATACGCAGTATTTT	CSAMTSGRHSGTDTQYF
TRBV7-2	TRBJ2-5	-	-	TGTGCCAGCAGCTTAGTCCGACAGCGAGAGACCCAGTACTTC	CASSLVRQRETQYF
TRBV5-1	TRBJ2-7	few	TRBD2	TGCGCCAGCAGCTTGGGTAGCGGGAGGACGCTATTGGACTCCTACGAGCAGTACTTC	CASSLGSGRTLLDSYEQYF
TRBV7-9	TRBJ1-1	few	-	TGTGCCAGCAGCTTAATCGGGCAGGCCCGTGAAGCTTTCTTT	CASSLIGQAREAFF
TRBV27	TRBJ2-1	many	-	TGTGCCAGCAGTTTACTAAATGAGCAGTTCTTC	CASSLLNEQFF
TRBV6-5	TRBJ2-5	-	-	TGTGCCAGCAGAACCGACAGGGAGGATTCGGAAGAGACCCAGTACTTC	CASRTDREDSEETQYF